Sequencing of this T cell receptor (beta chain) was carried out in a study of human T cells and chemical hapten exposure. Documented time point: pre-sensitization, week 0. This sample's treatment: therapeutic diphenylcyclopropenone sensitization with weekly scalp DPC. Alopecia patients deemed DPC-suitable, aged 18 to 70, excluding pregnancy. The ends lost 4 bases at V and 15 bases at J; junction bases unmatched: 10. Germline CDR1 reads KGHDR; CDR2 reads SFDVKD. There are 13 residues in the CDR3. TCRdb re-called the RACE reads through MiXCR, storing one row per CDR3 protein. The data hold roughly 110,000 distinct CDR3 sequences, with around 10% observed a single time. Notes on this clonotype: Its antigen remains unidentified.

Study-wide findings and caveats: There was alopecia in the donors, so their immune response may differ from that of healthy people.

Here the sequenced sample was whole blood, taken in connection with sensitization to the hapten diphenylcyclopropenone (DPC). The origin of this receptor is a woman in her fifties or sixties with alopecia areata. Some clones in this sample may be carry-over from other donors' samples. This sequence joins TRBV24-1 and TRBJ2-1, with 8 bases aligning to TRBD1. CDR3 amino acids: CATSDPGQGVRFF. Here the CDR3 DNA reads TGTGCCACCAGTGACCCTGGACAGGGAGTAAGGTTCTTC.